Detailed here is one T cell receptor (beta chain). This entry belongs to a study of blood T cell repertoires in COVID-19. As for the study in general: Donors in the United States, Italy and Spain gave samples during acute or convalescent COVID-19. PBMCs, B-cell-depleted T cells, or T cells were the source of the cDNA or gDNA that made up the material.

Per the authors' pipeline: For nucleated cells, counts were estimated from reference gene primer amplification. Method: immunoSEQ multiplex PCR; TCRdb's copy keeps in-frame clones and lacks some. V and J calls and clone size are copied from that table; D and trimming were computed from the DNA. The top ten clones hold roughly 7% of a sample with some 70,000 clones, 85% to 90% of them seen once. The J segment lost 2 bases and the V segment lost 4 bases, leaving 0 bases of the junction unmatched. Germline V CDR1 and CDR2: ENHRY, SYGVKD. The CDR3 totals 14 residues. This clonotype was sampled from a man between 45 and 60 years old with active COVID-19. The V and J genes are TRBV10-3 and TRBJ2-1, with TRBD2 matching 9 bases. The sample comprised peripheral blood. The CDR3: CAISASGTYNEQFF. CDR3 nucleotides: TGTGCCATCAGTGCTAGCGGGACCTACAATGAGCAGTTCTTC.